The clone carrying this T cell receptor (beta chain) appeared a few times. Antigen specificity is unknown. TCRdb independently ran MiXCR on the RT-PCR reads; one entry per CDR3 protein. The repertoire holds 650,000 to 800,000 distinct CDR3 sequences, with roughly 14% as singletons. These data originate in a study of response to subunit inactivated influenza vaccine. Notes on the study in general: The authors suggested that every seasonal influenza vaccination recruits few new T cells.

V was trimmed by 5 bases and J by 0 bases, leaving 16 bases between them. The CDR3 covers 16 residues. The rearrangement links TRBV12-3 or TRBV12-4 to TRBJ2-5, with D possibly being TRBD2 (5 bases). This sequence originates from a man aged 50 to 59 who received an inactivated influenza vaccine. This specimen was PBMCs from blood, taken 14 days before vaccination. CDR3 residues: CASSILRDPYQETQYF. Written as DNA, the CDR3 is TGTGCCAGCAGTATCCTCCGGGATCCTTACCAAGAGACCCAGTACTTC.